The TCR beta chain described here comes from a study of T cells expressing NK-cell markers. Study-level results: Of the CD8+ T cell pool in several donors, about 1.0-8% was accounted for by dominant NKG2C+ clonotypes. A few of the donors also had these clonotypes leading their CD3+CD56-NKG2C+ fraction.

CDR3 length equals 14 residues. Germline V CDR1 and CDR2: LNHNV, YYDKDF (reference sequence). TCRdb re-called the 5' RACE reads and gives one entry per CDR3 protein, without DNA. This sample lists about 550,000 distinct CDR3 sequences; its ten largest clones have around 4%. To note about this clonotype: What it recognizes is unknown.

This chain links TRBV15 with TRBJ2-1; the TRBD2 assignment by TCRdb is unverifiable without DNA. Input material: blood T cells: a sorted CD56 or NKG2C T cell subset, CD4+ or CD8+ T cells, or bulk PBMC T cells (not recorded which). The receptor's source is a man between 18 and 29 years old in good health. The CDR3 loop reads CATKRTSGGFEQFF.